The clone carrying this TCR beta chain was picked up a small number of times. Single TCR cDNA molecules each had their own unique molecular identifier. From the 5' RACE reads, TCRdb called clonotypes with MiXCR, one entry per CDR3 protein. There are more than 65,000 distinct CDR3 sequences in the sample; under 8.5% occur only once, and 6.8% lies in the top ten. Trimming removed 7 bases at V and 7 bases at J, with 14 bases between. The CDR3 runs 12 residues. Looked up from germline, CDR1 is MNHEY and CDR2 is SVGEGT. Sample time point: sample taken at primary tumor resection. The approximately 77 donors had untreated early-stage non-small cell lung cancer. This entry comes from a study of spatial heterogeneity in lung cancer. Overall study: Alpha-chain sequences were detected in numbers that were consistently lower than beta-chain sequences. Mean representation of each unique TCR and UMI combination in the raw reads exceeded 8.5 occurrences.

The material was PBMCs, obtained at surgery. The J gene is TRBJ2-7, the V gene TRBV6-2 or TRBV6-3, with D possibly matching TRBD1 (6 bases). The sequence came from a male donor with early-stage non-small cell lung cancer. CDR3 coding DNA: TGTGCCAGCACCCGTCCAGGGGAAGAGCAGTACTTC. Its protein is CASTRPGEEQYF.